What follows is one T cell receptor beta chain and its context. The specificity of this receptor is unknown. No much larger clone is present one base from it, and per-base qualities are unavailable. Other DNA sequences in the same sample also yield this CDR3. TCRbeta CDR3 regions were amplified from genomic DNA using the immunoSEQ Assay, a bias-controlled multiplex PCR. In the paper's pipeline: Nucleated cell counts per sample were estimated from amplification of reference gene primers within the assay. To quantify the absolute abundance of each unique TCRbeta CDR3 rearrangement, sequence reads were collapsed and filtered. For each sample, productive Simpson clonality was calculated as the square root of Simpson's diversity index across productive rearrangements. Drawn from immuneACCESS, this table holds only the in-frame rearrangements with V and J called that TCRdb kept. Clones are partly lost; checked studies trace under half to an unresolved V gene and leave the rest unexplained. V and J calls and clone size follow that table, whereas D and trimming were derived from the DNA. The sample profile shows about 250,000 clones; 80% to 90% of them were found once. The ten largest clones add up to approximately 6% of the sample.

At the junction V is shortened by 3 bases and J by 4 bases; bases outside the gene matches: 1. Including cysteine and phenylalanine, the CDR3 has 13 amino acids. The DNA shown is the 39-base CDR3, in frame from base 1. Collaborating institutions collected whole blood in K2EDTA tubes following their own protocols. Collaborator samples were shipped for TCRbeta analysis as frozen whole blood, isolated PBMCs, or DNA extracted from either sample type. This sample stems from a study of blood T cell repertoires in COVID-19 (dated by TCRdb to 2020 to 2022). The study in broad terms: The collaborator samples originated in the United States, Italy and Spain and spanned the acute and convalescent phases of COVID-19. The material from the prospective study consisted of cDNA or gDNA derived from T cells, B-cell-depleted T cells, or PBMCs. Deeply sampled blood TCRbeta repertoires from subjects exposed to, actively infected with, or recovered from COVID-19 were included in the dataset. The repertoires were made available in a free public database intended to serve as a resource for research on the immune response to SARS-CoV-2. Samples were obtained from the ongoing ImmuneRACE study (first 160 participants) and from some 1,300 subjects provided by 6 global collaborators. Nearly every sample came with metadata listing a de-identified subject ID, COVID-19 status, age in years and sex. Where HLA class I and class II types were available, the types were taken from metadata supplied by the sample provider, not from assay-based typing.

What the study reported, not specific to this receptor: The amount of clinical and demographic metadata varied by source and participant and was provided uncurated.

This receptor was taken from a man older than 75 with acute or convalescent COVID-19. The sample comprised peripheral blood. The chain employs TRBV12-3 or TRBV12-4 and TRBJ1-1; 8 middle bases align to TRBD1. The DNA sequence follows: TGTGCCAGCAGTTTTACAGGGGGCACTGAAGCTTTCTTT. This yields the protein CASSFTGGTEAFF.